This record looks at one T cell receptor (beta chain) sequence and its context. Its antigen remains unidentified. Time point defined: 2013-2014 season, 7 days after vaccination. This entry belongs to a study of follicular helper T cells after annual influenza vaccination. Findings and caveats of the study: Recurrent ICOS+CD38+ cTfh clonotypes included tetramer and AIM influenza-specific ones. Plasmablast frequency change correlated with clonality change in ICOS+CD38+ cTfh.

V shed 1 base and J shed 4 bases, with 2 bases lying between them. CDR1 is MNHNS, CDR2 SASEGT, per germline. The CDR3 contains 12 residues. Assay: immunoSEQ multiplex PCR; the TCRdb copy retains only in-frame clones and omits some. This sample has roughly 9,200 clones; roughly 80% occur once, and the top ten carry over 0.45%. Specimen: CXCR5- memory CD4+ T cells sorted from blood, collected 7 days after influenza vaccination. The genes are TRBV6-1 and TRBJ2-1; D gene uncertain. The sequence came from an adult who received the influenza vaccine. The CDR3 DNA sequence: TGTGCCAGCAGTGAAGGTTACAATGAGCAGTTCTTC. Encoded protein: CASSEGYNEQFF.